The 13 T cell receptor beta chains below come from one sample, sequenced in a study. TCRdb called the reads again in MiXCR, with one record for every CDR3 protein. The sample includes approximately 4,300 distinct CDR3 sequences, over 9.5% of them seen just once. The sequenced sample was CD4+ T cells from synovial fluid. The receptors originated from a human donor with rheumatoid arthritis.

This clonotype is classed as medium-sized (0.01 to 0.1%). The chain links TRBV20-1 to TRBJ1-2; no definite D call. The germline V and J ends were trimmed by 7 bases and 0 bases, with 12 bases remaining between them. Germline CDR1 and CDR2: DFQATT and SNEGSKA (reference sequence). The CDR3 length is 13 residues. The chain's CDR3 is CSEGVLTNYGYTF. As DNA, the CDR3 is TGCAGTGAAGGAGTCCTAACTAACTATGGCTACACCTTC.

This clonotype is classed as medium-sized. The rearrangement uses TRBV11-2 and TRBJ1-1; D is ambiguous. Trimming stripped 2 bases from V and 1 base from J, with 8 bases between. From germline, CDR1 is SGHAT and CDR2 FQNNGV. The CDR3 consists of 14 residues. In DNA form, the CDR3 reads TGTGCCAGCAGCTTATGGGCTGCGAACACTGAAGCTTTCTTT. Protein sequence: CASSLWAANTEAFF.

This clonotype was detected ten times or more. The chain uses TRBV12-3 or TRBV12-4 and TRBJ1-2, with D unclear. V gave up 6 bases and J gave up 8 bases, with 22 bases separating them. The CDR3 is 15 amino acids. The CDR3 sequence is CASSPPSAAAYGYTF. DNA of the CDR3: TGTGCCAGCAGCCCCCCCTCTGCCGCGGCCTACGGCTACACCTTC.

This clonotype qualifies as medium-sized. V gene TRBV20-1 combines with J gene TRBJ2-1, with D uncertain. With 2 bases removed from V and 1 base from J, the gap between germline ends came to 9 bases. Germline assignment: CDR1 DFQATT and CDR2 SNEGSKA (reference sequence). This CDR3 region has 14 residues. The CDR3 DNA sequence: TGCAGTGCTAGACCGTGGCGGTCCTACAATGAGCAGTTCTTC. Translating gives CSARPWRSYNEQFF.

By share, this clonotype counts as medium-sized. The CDR3 loop is CSVSNTGEQYF. The CDR3 region has the DNA TGCAGCGTGAGTAATACGGGGGAGCAGTACTTC. The V and J genes are TRBV29-1 and TRBJ2-7, with D perhaps matching TRBD2 (5 bases). V lost 6 bases and J lost 7, with 13 bases in between. The germline V gene encodes CDR1 SQVTM and CDR2 ANQGSEA. The CDR3 extends over 11 amino acids.

In this sample, this clonotype is medium-sized (0.01 to 0.1%). This chain uses TRBV27 with TRBJ2-7; no definite D call. The germline gives CDR1 MNHEY, CDR2 SMNVEV (reference sequence). V was cut by 5 bases and J by 0 bases, with 8 bases left in between. CDR3 length: 13 residues. The CDR3 reads CASSAQSSYEQYF. CDR3 bases: TGTGCCAGCAGTGCTCAGAGCTCCTACGAGCAGTACTTC.

By sample fraction, this clonotype is medium-sized. The V and J genes are TRBV20-1 and TRBJ2-2; tentative D call: TRBD1 (5 bases). The CDR3 is 14 residues long. CDR1 is DFQATT and CDR2 is SNEGSKA in the germline V gene (reference sequence). The V end was cut by 3 bases, the J end by 0 bases, with 8 bases between. The CDR3 sequence is CSASRDTNTGELFF. CDR3 bases: TGCAGTGCTAGCAGGGATACGAACACCGGGGAGCTGTTTTTT.

The rearrangement joins TRBV20-1 to TRBJ2-7, with D possibly matching TRBD1 (5 bases). Per the germline V gene, CDR1 is DFQATT and CDR2 is SNEGSKA (reference sequence). This CDR3 comprises 18 residues. Trimming took off 3 bases at V and 3 bases at J, with 27 bases between the two ends. The CDR3 bases are TGCAGTGCTAGGACTTCCAGGGCGTCCTTTCCATCCGACTACGAGCAGTACTTC. Protein product: CSARTSRASFPSDYEQYF.

This clonotype was counted only a few times. The genes are TRBV28 and TRBJ2-7, with D tentatively TRBD1 (6 bases). CDR3 length: 13 amino acids. The V end was cut by 7 bases, the J end by 6 bases, with 16 bases between. Germline V lookup: CDR1 MDHEN, CDR2 SYDVKM. DNA of the CDR3: TGTGCCAGCACCGCAGGGGTGGTGGGCGAGCAGTACTTC. This encodes CASTAGVVGEQYF.

This clonotype is classed as medium-sized. V usage is TRBV2 and J usage is TRBJ2-3; D possibly uses TRBD1 or TRBD2 (5 bases each). This CDR3 has 11 residues. V gave up 8 bases and J gave up 8 bases, with 11 bases separating them. Germline loops: CDR1 SNHLY, CDR2 FYNNEI. The CDR3 bases are TGTGCCAGCGGGGGACGGGGTACGCAGTATTTT. Translating it yields CASGGRGTQYF.

In its sample, this clonotype was seen many times. The V gene is TRBV6-6, the J gene TRBJ2-1; 8 bases line up with TRBD1. Germline V gene lookup returns CDR1 MNHNY and CDR2 SVGAGI (reference sequence). V lost 6 bases to trimming and J lost 1 base; unmatched junction nucleotides: 5. The CDR3 loop spans 15 amino acids. The CDR3 sequence: CASRMDRASYNEQFF. In nucleotides, the CDR3 is TGTGCCAGCAGGATGGACAGGGCGTCCTACAATGAGCAGTTCTTC.

In its sample, this clonotype ranks as large (0.1 to 1%). The chain employs TRBV11-1 and TRBJ2-1, with 13 bases lining up with TRBD2. Germline loops: CDR1 SGHAT, CDR2 FQDESV (reference sequence). Germline trimming cut 7 bases from V and 8 bases from J; bases unmatched to any gene: 14. This CDR3 has 17 residues. CDR3 sequence: CASKTGTSGTSLDEQFF. The CDR3 DNA reads as TGTGCCAGCAAGACCGGGACTAGCGGGACCTCCTTGGATGAGCAGTTCTTC. Supplemented by reference TRBV11-1 and TRBJ2-1, the full variable domain reads EAEVAQSPRYKITEKSQAVAFWCDPISGHATLYWYRQILGQGPELLVQFQDESVVDDSQLPKDRFSAERLKGVDSTLKIQPAELGDSAMYLCASKTGTSGTSLDEQFFGPGTRLTVL.

This clonotype is large in the sample. The rearrangement uses TRBV3-1 and TRBJ2-7; D ambiguous. The CDR3 loop spans 13 amino acids. CDR1 is LGHDT and CDR2 is YNNKEL in the germline V gene (reference sequence). V gave up 4 bases and J gave up 4 bases, with 11 bases separating them. The CDR3 DNA reads as TGTGCCAGCAGCCTTGGACGGTCATACGAGCAGTACTTC. Its translation is CASSLGRSYEQYF.